The clone carrying this TCR beta chain was counted at least ten times. Its antigen is still unknown. Researchers amplified the TCR beta CDR3 regions from RNA transcripts. First-round RT-PCR targeting the TCR CDR3 was performed with the HTBI primer set. TCRdb analysed the multiplex PCR reads with MiXCR anew, one entry per CDR3 protein. The sample has about 260,000 distinct CDR3 sequences; less than 20% are singletons. Ophthalmopathy cases scored 3 or more on the Clinical Activity Score and 4 or more on NOSPECS grade, with duration below 3 months. Not enrolled were patients with uncontrolled infection, other autoimmune disease, pregnancy or lactation. Extraction of PBMCs used 10 ml of fresh peripheral blood. Germline V lookup: CDR1 SGHAT, CDR2 FQNNGV. The CDR3 spans 15 residues. Trimming pared 4 bases from V and 7 bases from J, leaving 19 bases between. These data originate in a study of T cells in Graves' hyperthyroidism and ophthalmopathy.

The study, taken as a whole, reports: Most thyroid clonotypes expanded above 0.001 were also detected in blood.

The J gene is TRBJ1-2, the V gene TRBV11-2; D gene unclear. This clonotype was sampled from a woman aged 18 to 35 with Graves' ophthalmopathy. Sequenced material: blood. CDR3 DNA: TGTGCCAGCAGCTCCCTTATCCAGGAGGGCAGTGGCTACACCTTC. Its translation: CASSSLIQEGSGYTF.